The sequence of this T cell receptor (beta chain) was determined in a study of early T cells in non-severe SARS-CoV-2 infection. Overall study: Sequencing of bulk RNA from unsorted whole blood was done, without chain pairing. Study-wide findings and caveats: Database matching using VDJdb favored anti-spike CD8 responses, with private and CD4 specificities left missing.

V was clipped by 4 bases and J by 7 bases; unmatched bases: 5. The CDR3 has 12 amino acids. Germline loops: CDR1 DFQATT, CDR2 SNEGSKA (reference sequence). Individual cDNA molecules carried attached unique molecular identifiers. TCRdb re-called the 5' RACE reads through MiXCR, storing one row per CDR3 protein. The table lists approximately 90,000 distinct CDR3 sequences, 9.5% to 12% of them singletons. This clonotype has just a few counts. What it binds is unknown. This chain uses TRBV20-1 with TRBJ1-2; TRBD1 agrees at 8 bases. This clonotype originated in an adult who was a healthcare worker with PCR-confirmed SARS-CoV-2 infection or an uninfected control (not recorded which). Sequences were derived from whole blood, sampled at baseline. CDR3 protein: CSAMTGVRGYTF. The CDR3 coding sequence is TGCAGTGCTATGACAGGGGTACGTGGCTACACCTTC.